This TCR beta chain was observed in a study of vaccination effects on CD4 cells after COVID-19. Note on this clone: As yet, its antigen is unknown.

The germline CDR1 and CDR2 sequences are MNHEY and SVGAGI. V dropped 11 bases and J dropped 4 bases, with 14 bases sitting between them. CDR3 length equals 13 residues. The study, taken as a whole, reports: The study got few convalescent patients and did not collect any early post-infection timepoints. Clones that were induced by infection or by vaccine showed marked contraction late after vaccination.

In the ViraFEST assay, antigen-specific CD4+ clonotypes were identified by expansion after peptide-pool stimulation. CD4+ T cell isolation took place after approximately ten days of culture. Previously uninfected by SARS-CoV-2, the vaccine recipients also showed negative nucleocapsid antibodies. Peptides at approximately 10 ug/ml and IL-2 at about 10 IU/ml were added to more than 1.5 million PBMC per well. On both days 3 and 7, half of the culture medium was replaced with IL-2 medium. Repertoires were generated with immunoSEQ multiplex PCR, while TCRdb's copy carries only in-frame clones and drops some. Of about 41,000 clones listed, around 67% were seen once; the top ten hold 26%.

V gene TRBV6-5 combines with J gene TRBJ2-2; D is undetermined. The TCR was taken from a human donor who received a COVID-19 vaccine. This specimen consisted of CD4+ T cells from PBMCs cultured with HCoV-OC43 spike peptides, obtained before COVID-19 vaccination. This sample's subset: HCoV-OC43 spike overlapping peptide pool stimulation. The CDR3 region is CAGDIPGTGELFF. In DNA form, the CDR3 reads TGTGCCGGAGACATCCCTGGCACCGGGGAGCTGTTTTTT.